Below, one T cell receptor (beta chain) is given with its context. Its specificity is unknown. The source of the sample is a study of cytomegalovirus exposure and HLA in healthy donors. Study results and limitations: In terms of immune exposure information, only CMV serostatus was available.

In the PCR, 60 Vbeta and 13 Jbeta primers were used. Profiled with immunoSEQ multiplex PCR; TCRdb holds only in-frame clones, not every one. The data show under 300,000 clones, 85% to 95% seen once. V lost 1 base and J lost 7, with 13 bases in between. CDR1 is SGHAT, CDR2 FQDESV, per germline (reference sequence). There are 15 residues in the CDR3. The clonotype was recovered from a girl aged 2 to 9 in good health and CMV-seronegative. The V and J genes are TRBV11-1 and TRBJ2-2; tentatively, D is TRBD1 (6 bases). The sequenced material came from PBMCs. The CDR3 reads CASSLGQGLDGELFF. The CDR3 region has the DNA TGTGCCAGCAGCTTAGGGCAGGGGCTCGACGGGGAGCTGTTTTTT. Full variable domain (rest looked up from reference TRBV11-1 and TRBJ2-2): EAEVAQSPRYKITEKSQAVAFWCDPISGHATLYWYRQILGQGPELLVQFQDESVVDDSQLPKDRFSAERLKGVDSTLKIQPAELGDSAMYLCASSLGQGLDGELFFGEGSRLTVL.